Detailed here is one T cell receptor (beta chain). Its antigen is not known. CDR1 and CDR2 (germline): SGHDT, YYEEEE. This CDR3 region has 15 residues. V was cut by 3 bases and J by 0 bases, with 12 bases left in between. TCRdb passed the 5' RACE reads through MiXCR, listing each CDR3 protein once. The data hold about 54,000 distinct CDR3 sequences, with roughly 18% observed a single time. Study-level findings and limits: Greatest tumor Treg TCR overlap was with tumor naive CD4+ cells.

This chain connects TRBV5-6 to TRBJ1-1; no clear D. Sequencing was performed on naive CD4+ T cells sorted from blood. Sample subset: naive CD4+ T cells, CD4+CD45RA+CD25-. This sequence was found in a female donor with breast cancer. The CDR3 sequence: CASSSGFPMNTEAFF. CDR3 DNA: TGTGCCAGCAGCTCCGGCTTCCCTATGAACACTGAAGCTTTCTTT.